This TCR beta chain stems from a study of regulatory T cells in long-lasting Graves disease (dated by TCRdb to about 2021). For context, the study as a whole: Persistent Graves' disease was defined as persistently positive TSH receptor autoantibodies together with antithyroid drug treatment for over 5 years. Patients with persistent Graves' disease were compared with patients with newly diagnosed Graves' disease using TCR sequencing and RNA sequencing of peripheral blood. The study was registered as a clinical trial and conducted in China. A total of around 35 samples were covered by TCR sequencing, comprising 13 persistent and around 20 newly diagnosed Graves' disease patients. Antithyroid drugs had been taken for 10 to 13 years on average by persistent Graves' disease patients in the clinical cohort.

Points the paper makes about the study in general: As a limitation, the authors acknowledged that the small sample size may reduce accuracy. Sequencing and analysis were restricted to the TCR beta chain. Compared with newly diagnosed patients, persistent Graves' disease patients had lower TCR Shannon entropy and fewer highly expanded clones, which suggests clonal expansion. Persistent patients shared more public clonotypes among themselves (2,741) than newly diagnosed patients did (approximately 970). Persistent disease showed preferential use of TRBV28, TRBJ1-2 and TRBJ2-5, whereas newly diagnosed disease favored TRBV20-1 and TRBJ2-1. The study examined only peripheral blood because the primary lesion, thyroid tissue, could not be accessed.

A remark on this clonotype: It has no known antigen specificity. The input lacks base qualities; no much larger clone sits a single base away.

In the paper's terms, the time point label means: persistent/refractory GD, antithyroid drugs over 5 years with positive TRAb. For both TCR sequencing and RNA sequencing, RNA was extracted from PBMCs in TRIzol. The diagnosis of Graves' disease followed American Thyroid Association guidelines. Patients for the study were recruited at an endocrinology department in Xi'an, China. Each patient gave about 10 milliliters of peripheral blood, collected in an EDTA anticoagulant tube. Ficoll Paque Plus density gradient separation was used to isolate PBMCs, and no further T cell sorting was performed. RNA quality was checked with an Agilent 2100 Bioanalyzer and agarose gel, and concentration with a NanoDrop 2000. Receptor amplification or capture employed multiplex PCR. Sequencing was performed on an Illumina HiSeq 4000. TCR beta libraries were built with iRepertoire HTBI primers and Arm-PCR amplification of CDR3 regions. Before sequencing, the PCR products went through gel purification. The study's processing was this. A total of 60 to 80 TRBV and 14 TRBJ segments were identified across samples and were used for gene usage analysis of CDR3 amino acid clonotypes. COPE and FqMerger were used to merge filtered high-quality paired reads into contigs. Contigs were aligned with BLAST to IMGT TRBV, TRBD and TRBJ reference genes, and CDR3 was defined per IMGT. Clonotypes above 0.1% frequency were classified as highly expanded clones. Shannon entropy served as the measure of repertoire diversity, while the Gini coefficient captured V-J evenness. A clonotype was considered public if more than one individual shared it. TCRdb reprocessing: public reads trimmed at Q25 with fastp, clones called with MiXCR, in-frame beta chains kept. Rows with one shared CDR3 protein collapse into an entry with the most common genes and DNA. The authors' filters were not applied to this entry. Present in this sample are 400,000 to 500,000 distinct CDR3 sequences, around a fifth of which were seen just once. The ten largest clones take up less than 9% of the sample.

V gives up 7 bases and J gives up 0 bases, and the segment between their germline ends measures 13 bases. Taken from cysteine to phenylalanine, the CDR3 has 15 residues. The CDR3 DNA has 45 bases and is translated from base 1. Reading the germline V gene gives CDR1 SGHRS and CDR2 YFSETQ. The chain links TRBV5-1 with TRBJ2-2; TRBD1 could be the D gene, as 6 bases match. This clonotype was sampled from a female donor with Graves disease. The sample was peripheral blood mononuclear cells (PBMCs), taken when the disease was refractory, from a patient treated with antithyroid drugs. The DNA is as follows: TGCGCCAGCCGAAAGGGGGTTTCGAACACCGGGGAGCTGTTTTTT. Its amino acids are CASRKGVSNTGELFF.